This entry features one TCR beta chain sequence. This record belongs to a study of control samples from healthy donors and cancer patients. The table came from immunoSEQ multiplex PCR; TCRdb's copy has only in-frame clones and leaves some out. The table lists over 85,000 clones, 70% to 85% of them singletons, with 30% to 40% in the top ten. The CDR3 contains 14 residues. After removal of 6 bases from V and 6 bases from J, the junction contained 7 bases not matched to a gene. CDR1 KGHDR and CDR2 SFDVKD come from the germline V gene. This chain uses TRBV24-1 with TRBJ2-1, with TRBD2 matching 7 bases. The receptor's source is a man in his 70s with lung cancer. Sequencing was carried out using PBMCs. CDR3 DNA: TGTGCCACCAGTCGGCAGGGAGGGATCAATGAGCAGTTCTTC. Amino acid sequence: CATSRQGGINEQFF.